This T cell receptor beta chain was sequenced during a study of beta chain features in type 1 diabetes. General observations from the study: PCR could preferentially amplify shorter templates, alike in patients and controls.

All of the isolated RNA was reverse transcribed, so expressed TCRB transcripts were sequenced. The method was immunoSEQ multiplex PCR; TCRdb's version includes in-frame clones alone and lacks a portion of them. Here the sample spans hundreds of thousands of clones, roughly 11% being singletons. Every donor provided one heparinised blood draw, which averaged approximately 100 mL. Researchers reported sorting CD4+ naive, central memory, regulatory and stem cell-like memory cells via CD45RO/CCR7/CD25/CD127/CD95/CD27. Comments on this clone: Its antigen remains unidentified.

Germline V gene lookup returns CDR1 SGHNT and CDR2 YYREEE (reference sequence). CDR3 length equals 14 residues. Trimming shortened V by 4 bases and J by 2 bases, and 12 bases separated the two germline ends. This chain joins TRBV5-4 and TRBJ1-2; weak D call: TRBD1 (5 bases). Sequenced input: naive CD4+ T cells from blood. The source of this sequence is a woman in her late teens or twenties in good health. The CDR3 spells CASSMTTVNYGYTF. CDR3 coding DNA: TGTGCCAGCAGCATGACGACAGTAAACTATGGCTACACCTTC.